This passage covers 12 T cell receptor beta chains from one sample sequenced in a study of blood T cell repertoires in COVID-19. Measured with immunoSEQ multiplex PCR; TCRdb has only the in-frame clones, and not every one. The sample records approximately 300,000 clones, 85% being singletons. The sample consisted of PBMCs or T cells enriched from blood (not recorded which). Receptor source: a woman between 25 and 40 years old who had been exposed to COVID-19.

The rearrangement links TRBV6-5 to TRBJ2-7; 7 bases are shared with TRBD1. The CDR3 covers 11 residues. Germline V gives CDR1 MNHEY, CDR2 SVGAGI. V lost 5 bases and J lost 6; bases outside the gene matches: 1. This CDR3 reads CASSRQGEQYF. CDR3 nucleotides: TGTGCCAGCAGTCGACAGGGCGAGCAGTACTTC.

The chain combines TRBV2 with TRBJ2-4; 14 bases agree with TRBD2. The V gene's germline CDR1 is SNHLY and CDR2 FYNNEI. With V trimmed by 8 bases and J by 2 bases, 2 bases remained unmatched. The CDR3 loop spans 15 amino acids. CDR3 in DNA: TGTGCCAGCGGGACTAGCGGGAGCTCCAAAAACATTCAGTACTTC. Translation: CASGTSGSSKNIQYF.

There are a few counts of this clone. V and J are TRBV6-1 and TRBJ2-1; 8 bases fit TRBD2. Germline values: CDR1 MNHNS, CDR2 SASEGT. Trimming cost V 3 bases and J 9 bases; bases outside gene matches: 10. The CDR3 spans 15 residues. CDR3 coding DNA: TGTGCCAGCAGTGATTCTGCGGGAGGATGGGCTGAGCAGTTCTTC. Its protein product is CASSDSAGGWAEQFF.

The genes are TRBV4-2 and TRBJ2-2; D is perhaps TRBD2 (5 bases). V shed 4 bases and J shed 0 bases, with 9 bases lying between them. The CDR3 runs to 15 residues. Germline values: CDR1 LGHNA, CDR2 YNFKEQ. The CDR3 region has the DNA TGTGCCAGCAGCCGAGAGGGCTCGAACACCGGGGAGCTGTTTTTT. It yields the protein CASSREGSNTGELFF.

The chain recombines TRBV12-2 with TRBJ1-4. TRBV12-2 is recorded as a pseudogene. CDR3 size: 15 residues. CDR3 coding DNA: TGTGCAAGTCGCCCCGGGGTGGAAGTTAATGAAAAACTGTTTTTT. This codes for CASRPGVEVNEKLFF.

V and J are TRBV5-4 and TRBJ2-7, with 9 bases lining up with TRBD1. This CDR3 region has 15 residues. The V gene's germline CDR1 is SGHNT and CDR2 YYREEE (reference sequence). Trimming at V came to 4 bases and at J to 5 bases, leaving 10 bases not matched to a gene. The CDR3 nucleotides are TGTGCCAGCAGCGGCCGGGACAGGGTACTTGACGAGCAGTACTTC. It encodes CASSGRDRVLDEQYF. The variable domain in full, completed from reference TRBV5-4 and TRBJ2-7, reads ETGVTQSPTHLIKTRGQQVTLRCSSQSGHNTVSWYQQALGQGPQFIFQYYREEENGRGNFPPRFSGLQFPNYSSELNVNALELDDSALYLCASSGRDRVLDEQYFGPGTRLTVT.

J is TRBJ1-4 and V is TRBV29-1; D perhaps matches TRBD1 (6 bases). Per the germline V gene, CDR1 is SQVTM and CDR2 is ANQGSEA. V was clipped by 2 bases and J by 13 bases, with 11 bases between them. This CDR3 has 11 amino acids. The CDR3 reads CSVESAGVLFF. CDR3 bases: TGCAGCGTTGAATCGGCAGGGGTACTGTTTTTT.

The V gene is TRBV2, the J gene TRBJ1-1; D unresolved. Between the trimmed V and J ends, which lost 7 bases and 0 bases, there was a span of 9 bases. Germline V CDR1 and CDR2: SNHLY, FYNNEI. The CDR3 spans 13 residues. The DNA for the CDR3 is TGTGCCAGCACCCTACGCATGAACACTGAAGCTTTCTTT. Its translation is CASTLRMNTEAFF.

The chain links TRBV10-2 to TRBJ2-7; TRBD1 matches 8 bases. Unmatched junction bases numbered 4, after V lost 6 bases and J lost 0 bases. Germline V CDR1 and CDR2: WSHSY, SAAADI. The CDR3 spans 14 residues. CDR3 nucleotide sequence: TGCGCCAGCAGCCAGGGGGCTGTCTCCTACGAGCAGTACTTC. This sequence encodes CASSQGAVSYEQYF.

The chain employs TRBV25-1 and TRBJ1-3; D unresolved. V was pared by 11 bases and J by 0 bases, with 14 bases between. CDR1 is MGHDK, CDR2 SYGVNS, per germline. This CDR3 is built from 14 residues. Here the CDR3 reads CAGIETNSGNTIYF. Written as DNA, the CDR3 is TGTGCCGGTATAGAGACTAACTCTGGAAACACCATATATTTT.

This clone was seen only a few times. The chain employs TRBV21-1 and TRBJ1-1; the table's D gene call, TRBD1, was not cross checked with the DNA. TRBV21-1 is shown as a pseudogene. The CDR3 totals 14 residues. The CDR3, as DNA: TGTGCCAGCAGCAAAGGGGGACAGGGTAAAGAAGCTTTCTTT. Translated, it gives CASSKGGQGKEAFF.

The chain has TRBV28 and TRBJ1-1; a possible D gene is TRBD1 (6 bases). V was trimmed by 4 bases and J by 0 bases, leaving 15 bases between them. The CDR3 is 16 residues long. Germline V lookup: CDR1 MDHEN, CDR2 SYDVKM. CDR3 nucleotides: TGTGCCAGCAGTTCAAAGACAGGCGAAATGAACACTGAAGCTTTCTTT. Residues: CASSSKTGEMNTEAFF.